This T cell receptor (beta chain) was profiled in a study of CD4 T cells in relation to SARS-CoV-2 and coronaviruses. Deletions cut 3 bases from V and 2 bases from J, with 11 bases between. Germline CDR1 is SEHNR and CDR2 is FQNEAQ (reference sequence). CDR3 length equals 14 residues. Clones were read by immunoSEQ multiplex PCR, and TCRdb kept only the in-frame ones, dropping some. Here the sample spans about 36,000 clones, approximately 80% being singletons. Points on this clone: What it recognizes is unknown.

V usage is TRBV7-9 and J usage is TRBJ2-7, with a weak D call TRBD1 (6 bases). Material for sequencing was memory CD4+ T cells from PBMCs, cultured in vitro. The sequence was collected from an adult with COVID-19. DNA for the CDR3: TGTGCCAGCAGCTTCACAGGGCGAACCTACGAGCAGTACTTC. The encoded protein is CASSFTGRTYEQYF. Supplemented by reference TRBV7-9 and TRBJ2-7, the full variable domain reads DTGVSQNPRHKITKRGQNVTFRCDPISEHNRLYWYRQTLGQGPEFLTYFQNEAQLEKSRLLSDRFSAERPKGSFSTLEIQRTEQGDSAMYLCASSFTGRTYEQYFGPGTRLTVT.